Following are 18 T cell receptor beta chains from one sample sequenced in a study of T cells after yellow fever vaccination. One entry per CDR3 protein results from TCRdb running MiXCR on the 5' RACE reads. The sample contains more than 50,000 distinct CDR3 sequences, approximately 6% of which appear only once. Sequences were derived from PBMCs, either bulk or a sorted T-cell subset (CD4+, CD8+, memory, or dextramer-sorted; not recorded which), sampled on the day of the yellow fever booster vaccination. Receptor source: a man between 18 and 29 years old who received the YFV17D yellow fever vaccine.

There are many counts of this clonotype. The chain joins TRBV6-5 to TRBJ2-3, with D perhaps TRBD1 (8 bases). Germline V gene sequence: CDR1 MNHEY, CDR2 SVGAGI. The V gene lost 0 bases and the J gene lost 6 bases, with 16 bases spanning the gap. CDR3 length: 16 amino acids. The CDR3 coding sequence is TGTGCCAGCAGTTACTCGGACAGGGCAGCGGGGGATACGCAGTATTTT. Translating gives CASSYSDRAAGDTQYF.

The rearrangement links TRBV10-3 to TRBJ2-7, with a possible D match to TRBD1 (5 bases). The CDR3 is 13 amino acids. With 7 bases removed from V and 0 bases from J, the gap between germline ends came to 10 bases. CDR1 ENHRY and CDR2 SYGVKD come from the germline V gene. The CDR3, as DNA: TGTGCCATCAATAGCCAGGGCTCCTACGAGCAGTACTTC. Protein: CAINSQGSYEQYF.

This clonotype has at least ten counts. The chain has TRBV6-2 or TRBV6-3 and TRBJ1-2, with 9 bases lining up with TRBD1. V lost 2 bases, J lost 6 bases, and 7 bases stayed unmatched. The CDR3 covers 15 residues. Per the germline V gene, CDR1 is MNHEY and CDR2 is SVGEGT. The CDR3 DNA reads TGTGCCAGCAGTTACACCACAGGGGGCGAGGATGGCTACACCTTC. Translation: CASSYTTGGEDGYTF.

Many counts were recorded for this clonotype. CDR3 protein: CASSQFGGYEQYF. DNA of the CDR3: TGCGCCAGCAGCCAATTCGGGGGGTACGAGCAGTACTTC. This rearrangement joins TRBV4-3 to TRBJ2-7, with 7 positions matching TRBD2. The trim removed 2 bases at V and 4 bases at J, leaving 2 bases unmatched. The CDR3 runs 13 residues. CDR1 LGHNA and CDR2 YSLEER come from the germline V gene.

There are many counts of this clonotype. This chain uses TRBV4-3 with TRBJ1-2, with D tentatively TRBD1 (6 bases). The CDR3 totals 16 residues. V lost 0 bases, J lost 1 base, and 12 bases lay in between. In germline, CDR1 is LGHNA, CDR2 YSLEER. This CDR3 is CASSQDPGHLNYGYTF. The CDR3 DNA reads TGCGCCAGCAGCCAAGATCCGGGACACCTTAACTATGGCTACACCTTC.

The chain employs TRBV27 and TRBJ2-5; TRBD1 might be the D (5 bases). This CDR3 contains 19 residues. Germline V gene data show CDR1 as MNHEY and CDR2 as SMNVEV (reference sequence). V dropped 5 bases and J dropped 3 bases, with 28 bases sitting between them. The CDR3 nucleotides are TGTGCCAGCAGTCCTCATAGGACACAAGTTCTCCTCCCTAAAGAGACCCAGTACTTC. It is translated as CASSPHRTQVLLPKETQYF.

This clonotype was detected a few times. The chain employs TRBV15 and TRBJ2-3, with 9 bases fitting TRBD2. J gave up 5 bases and V 8 bases, and 8 bases lay outside the gene matches. Germline CDR1 reads LNHNV; CDR2 reads YYDKDF (reference sequence). This CDR3 is built from 14 residues. CDR3 in amino acids: CATRSGGTVDTQYF. The CDR3 DNA reads TGTGCCACCCGAAGCGGGGGGACCGTAGATACGCAGTATTTT.

This clonotype has ten or more counts. This chain links TRBV29-1 with TRBJ1-5, with no clear D. Germline V gene data show CDR1 as SQVTM and CDR2 as ANQGSEA. The V and J ends lost 5 bases and 7 bases respectively, with 15 bases between them. The CDR3 is 13 amino acids. Written as DNA, the CDR3 is TGCAGCGTTAGGACCCAGCCGGGGCAGCCCCAGCATTTT. Protein sequence: CSVRTQPGQPQHF. Drawing the rest from reference TRBV29-1 and TRBJ1-5, the complete variable domain is SAVISQKPSRDICQRGTSLTIQCQVDSQVTMMFWYRQQPGQSLTLIATANQGSEATYESGFVIDKFPISRPNLTFSTLTVSNMSPEDSSIYLCSVRTQPGQPQHFGDGTRLSIL.

This clonotype showed up many times. The chain couples TRBV12-3 or TRBV12-4 to TRBJ1-2, with unresolved D. This CDR3 contains 12 residues. Trimming removed 3 bases from V and 5 bases from J, with 7 bases in between. The CDR3 DNA reads TGTGCCAGCAGTTTTCGGCCATATGGCTACACCTTC. Translation gives CASSFRPYGYTF.

This clonotype was recorded many times. The chain's CDR3 is CASSPARDSYGYTF. CDR3 DNA: TGTGCCAGCTCACCAGCCAGGGATAGCTATGGCTACACCTTC. This chain connects TRBV18 to TRBJ1-2; the D gene is possibly TRBD1 (5 bases). The V end lost 2 bases, the J end lost 4 bases, and 11 bases lay between the germline ends. This CDR3 is 14 amino acids long. Germline V gene sequence: CDR1 KGHSH, CDR2 LQKENI.

The table lists this clonotype with many counts. The V and J genes are TRBV4-1 and TRBJ2-7; D might be TRBD2 (5 bases). CDR3 length equals 15 residues. Germline V gene lookup returns CDR1 MGHRA and CDR2 YSYEKL. Trimming took 0 bases from V and 6 from J, leaving 15 bases between them. The CDR3 bases are TGCGCCAGCAGCCAAGAGGGCCCACTAGGCGCCGAGCAGTACTTC. It encodes CASSQEGPLGAEQYF.

This clonotype has a handful of counts. The chain combines TRBV12-3 or TRBV12-4 with TRBJ2-5, with 10 bases identical to TRBD2. V shed 7 bases, J shed 5 bases, and the junction held 7 bases outside the gene matches. This CDR3 comprises 14 residues. The CDR3: CASTLAGDVETQYF. CDR3 DNA sequence: TGTGCCAGCACCCTAGCGGGGGATGTGGAGACCCAGTACTTC.

The rearrangement joins TRBV14 to TRBJ2-1; weak D call: TRBD2 (6 bases). CDR3 size: 14 residues. The germline gives CDR1 SGHDN, CDR2 FVKESK. The germline V and J ends were trimmed by 1 base and 4 bases, with 8 bases remaining between them. CDR3 amino acids: CASSQGRGYNEQFF. The DNA of the CDR3 is TGTGCCAGCAGCCAAGGGCGGGGTTACAATGAGCAGTTCTTC. Looking up the rest from reference TRBV14 and TRBJ2-1 gives the full variable domain: EAGVTQFPSHSVIEKGQTVTLRCDPISGHDNLYWYRRVMGKEIKFLLHFVKESKQDESGMPNNRFLAERTGGTYSTLKVQPAELEDSGVYFCASSQGRGYNEQFFGPGTRLTVL.

The chain recombines TRBV20-1 with TRBJ2-7; D is unresolved. The germline V gene has CDR1 DFQATT and CDR2 SNEGSKA (reference sequence). The ends were cut back, 5 bases at V and 4 bases at J, with 15 bases in the middle. The CDR3 extends over 13 amino acids. CDR3 DNA: TGCAGTGCTCCGCCCAGTGGGGAATACGAGCAGTACTTC. Its protein product is CSAPPSGEYEQYF.

This clonotype has ten or more counts. The gene calls are TRBV23-1 and TRBJ2-1; D is uncertain. TRBV23-1 carries the ORF label, with uncertain function. The CDR3 loop spans 12 amino acids. Trimming took off 0 bases at V and 9 bases at J, with 6 bases between the two ends. CDR3 bases: TGCGCCAGCAGTCAATCGAAGGGTGAGCAGTTCTTC. Translated: CASSQSKGEQFF.

In its sample, this clonotype was seen many times. The V call is TRBV5-1, the J call TRBJ1-1; weak D call: TRBD1 (5 bases). Germline loops: CDR1 SGHRS, CDR2 YFSETQ. Trimming pared 5 bases from V and 0 bases from J, leaving 11 bases between. This CDR3 spans 14 amino acids. DNA for the CDR3: TGCGCCAGCAGTACCGGGGGTATGAACACTGAAGCTTTCTTT. It encodes CASSTGGMNTEAFF.

This clonotype was detected only a few times. The chain links TRBV18 to TRBJ1-5, with D possibly matching TRBD1 (5 bases). The CDR3 length is 16 residues. V was shortened by 3 bases and J by 4 bases, with 16 bases between the two germline ends. CDR1 and CDR2 from the germline V gene are KGHSH and LQKENI. For the CDR3, the DNA is TGTGCCAGCTCACCGTCTTCCGACAGTTTTAATCAGCCCCAGCATTTT. Translation gives CASSPSSDSFNQPQHF.

This clonotype was observed at least ten times. The chain is built from TRBV4-1 and TRBJ2-1, with 9 nucleotides matching TRBD1. The V gene end was trimmed by 4 bases and the J gene end by 0 bases; junction bases not matched to a gene: 1. The germline CDR1 and CDR2 sequences are MGHRA and YSYEKL. The CDR3 covers 15 residues. The CDR3 is CASSPGQGSYNEQFF. CDR3 DNA: TGCGCCAGCAGCCCGGGACAGGGCTCCTACAATGAGCAGTTCTTC.